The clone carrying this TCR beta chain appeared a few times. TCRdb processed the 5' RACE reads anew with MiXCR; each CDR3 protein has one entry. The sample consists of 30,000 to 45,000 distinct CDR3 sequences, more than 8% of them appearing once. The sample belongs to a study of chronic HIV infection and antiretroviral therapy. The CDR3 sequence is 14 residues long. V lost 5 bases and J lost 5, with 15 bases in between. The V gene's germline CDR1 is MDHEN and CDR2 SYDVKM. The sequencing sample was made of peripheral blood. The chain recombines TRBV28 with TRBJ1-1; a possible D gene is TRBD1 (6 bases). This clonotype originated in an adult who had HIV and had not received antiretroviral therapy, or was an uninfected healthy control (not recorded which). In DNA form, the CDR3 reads TGTGCCAGCAGTAGTGGGGGGCCGAGGACTGAAGCTTTCTTT. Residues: CASSSGGPRTEAFF.